Listed here are 25 T cell receptor beta chains from one sample, sequenced in a study of blood T cells in healthy people across ages. Alongside a J-beta primer mix, a sample-barcoded 5' primer served in a second PCR lasting roughly 6 to 11 cycles. One entry per CDR3 protein results from TCRdb running MiXCR on the 5' RACE reads. The sample holds about 400,000 distinct CDR3 sequences, 45% to 60% seen once. Sequenced: blood. The source of these receptors is a man in his 60s in good health.

The gene calls are TRBV7-9 and TRBJ2-1, with D possibly being TRBD1 (6 bases). In germline, CDR1 is SEHNR, CDR2 FQNEAQ (reference sequence). This CDR3 is built from 11 residues. V was pared by 11 bases and J by 6 bases, with 11 bases between. CDR3 DNA: TGTGCCTGGAGAGGGGGCAATGAGCAGTTCTTC. Translating gives CAWRGGNEQFF.

A few counts support this clonotype. The rearrangement joins TRBV6-5 to TRBJ1-1, with D maybe TRBD1 (5 bases). The CDR3 is 17 amino acids. Trimming took 0 bases from V and 2 from J, leaving 16 bases between them. Per the germline V gene, CDR1 is MNHEY and CDR2 is SVGAGI. CDR3 sequence (DNA): TGTGCCAGCAGTTACTCGAGGTCATCAGGGACCAACACTGAAGCTTTCTTT. This sequence encodes CASSYSRSSGTNTEAFF.

The chain is built from TRBV7-6 and TRBJ2-2; D is possibly TRBD1 (6 bases). This CDR3 contains 15 residues. Germline lookup yields CDR1 SGHVS and CDR2 FNYEAQ. V lost 5 bases, J lost 0 bases, and 10 bases lay in between. The CDR3 DNA sequence: TGTGCCAGCAGCGGACGGACAGCGAACACCGGGGAGCTGTTTTTT. Translation: CASSGRTANTGELFF.

This clonotype was seen at least ten times. The chain couples TRBV7-2 to TRBJ2-3; D not resolved. The CDR3 has 15 residues. Trimming took off 5 bases at V and 4 bases at J, with 16 bases between the two ends. The V gene's germline CDR1 is SGHTA and CDR2 FQGNSA. Here the CDR3 reads CASSPVGRTPDTQYF. CDR3 DNA: TGTGCCAGCAGCCCCGTTGGGCGAACCCCAGATACGCAGTATTTT.

As concerns this clonotype: Since a much larger clone is just one base distant, this may be a read error. The chain recombines TRBV7-2 with TRBJ1-2; 10 bases are shared with TRBD1. The CDR3 runs 14 residues. Germline trimming cut 6 bases from V and 8 bases from J; bases unmatched to any gene: 9. CDR1 and CDR2 (germline): SGHTA, FQGNSA. CDR3 nucleotides: TGTGCCAGCAGTCAACGACAGGGGGCGGGGGGCTACACCTTC. It yields the protein CASSQRQGAGGYTF.

This clonotype showed up just a few times. The rearrangement links TRBV3-1 to TRBJ2-3, with D unclear. The V gene lost 2 bases and the J gene lost 11 bases, with 11 bases spanning the gap. Germline lookup yields CDR1 LGHDT and CDR2 YNNKEL (reference sequence). This CDR3 has 12 amino acids. The CDR3 sequence: CASSQRTLEQYF. The DNA of the CDR3 is TGTGCCAGCAGCCAAAGAACACTGGAGCAGTATTTT.

This clonotype was seen once. The chain joins TRBV28 to TRBJ1-3; D call uncertain. With 6 bases removed from V and 4 bases from J, the gap between germline ends came to 10 bases. This CDR3 contains 13 residues. Looked up from germline, CDR1 is MDHEN and CDR2 is SYDVKM. The CDR3 sequence: CASRRQTGNTIYF. The CDR3 bases are TGTGCCAGCAGGCGGCAGACGGGAAACACCATATATTTT.

This clonotype was seen only once. CDR3 sequence: CSAFRRNEQFF. The CDR3 DNA is TGCAGTGCTTTCCGACGAAATGAGCAGTTCTTC. The V and J genes are TRBV20-1 and TRBJ2-1; no clear D. There are 11 residues in the CDR3. From germline, CDR1 is DFQATT and CDR2 SNEGSKA (reference sequence). V was shortened by 5 bases and J by 7 bases, with 9 bases between the two germline ends.

DNA of the CDR3: TGTGCCATCAGTTACAAAGCGGGGGGGGCCGACAATGAGCAGTTCTTC. It yields the protein CAISYKAGGADNEQFF. V is TRBV10-3 and J is TRBJ2-1; 10 bases agree with TRBD2. After removal of 5 bases from V and 5 bases from J, the junction contained 9 bases not matched to a gene. The CDR3 extends over 16 amino acids. The germline V gene has CDR1 ENHRY and CDR2 SYGVKD.

CDR3 sequence: CASRDSTGGERETQYF. The CDR3 DNA is TGTGCCAGCAGGGACTCCACAGGGGGCGAGCGGGAGACCCAGTACTTC. The V and J genes are TRBV2 and TRBJ2-5, with TRBD1 identical over 9 bases. Germline V gene data show CDR1 as SNHLY and CDR2 as FYNNEI. The CDR3 is 16 amino acids. V lost 6 bases to trimming and J lost 5 bases; unmatched junction nucleotides: 13.

The rearrangement uses TRBV24-1 and TRBJ2-1; TRBD2 matches at 9 bases. After removal of 4 bases from V and 0 bases from J, the junction contained 3 bases not matched to a gene. CDR1 is KGHDR, CDR2 SFDVKD, per germline. The CDR3 spans 16 residues. CDR3 loop: CATSDQAGGSYNEQFF. DNA of the CDR3: TGTGCCACCAGTGACCAAGCGGGGGGCTCCTACAATGAGCAGTTCTTC.

The CDR3 loop reads CASRYGDSSSYEQYF. Here the CDR3 DNA reads TGTGCCAGCAGGTATGGGGACAGTAGCTCCTACGAGCAGTACTTC. The rearrangement uses TRBV6-4 and TRBJ2-4; 7 bases are a match to TRBD1. The J call is doubtful: the DNA matches TRBJ2-7 better. CDR3 size: 15 residues. Germline V gives CDR1 MRHNA, CDR2 SNTAGT.

This clonotype was seen once. The chain combines TRBV29-1 with TRBJ1-2; TRBD1 aligns across 7 bases. J lost 0 bases, V lost 6 bases, and 7 bases had no gene match. In germline, CDR1 is SQVTM, CDR2 ANQGSEA. This CDR3 has 14 amino acids. The CDR3 spells CSVRTGPPNYGYTF. In DNA form, the CDR3 reads TGCAGCGTCCGGACAGGACCGCCTAACTATGGCTACACCTTC.

This clonotype was counted between two and nine times. This chain uses TRBV6-1 with TRBJ2-1; no reliable D call. Looked up from germline, CDR1 is MNHNS and CDR2 is SASEGT. The CDR3 runs to 12 residues. The ends were cut back, 5 bases at V and 5 bases at J, with 7 bases in the middle. The CDR3, as DNA: TGTGCCAGCAGTAACAGTCACAATGAGCAGTTCTTC. Translation gives CASSNSHNEQFF.

The genes are TRBV28 and TRBJ2-1, with D possibly TRBD1 on 8 matching bases. The CDR3 extends over 14 amino acids. CDR1 is MDHEN, CDR2 SYDVKM, per germline. V was trimmed by 6 bases and J by 6 bases, leaving 15 bases between them. The CDR3 nucleotides read TGTGCCAGCAGGAGAACAGGGGGGGCCAATGAGCAGTTCTTC. Translating it yields CASRRTGGANEQFF.

V gene TRBV7-2 combines with J gene TRBJ2-3, with D hard to call. Germline V lookup: CDR1 SGHTA, CDR2 FQGNSA. The CDR3 runs to 14 residues. V was shortened by 1 base and J by 1 base, with 6 bases between the two germline ends. CDR3 loop: CASSLGTRTDTQYF. In DNA, the CDR3 is TGTGCCAGCAGCTTAGGTACACGCACAGATACGCAGTATTTT.

This clonotype was recorded a few times. The rearrangement joins TRBV7-2 to TRBJ2-1; D is undetermined. CDR1 is SGHTA, CDR2 FQGNSA, per germline. With 1 base removed from V and 2 bases from J, the gap between germline ends came to 9 bases. CDR3 length: 15 residues. The CDR3 loop reads CASSLDPAPYNEQFF. The DNA of the CDR3 is TGTGCCAGCAGCTTAGACCCGGCGCCCTACAATGAGCAGTTCTTC.

The chain recombines TRBV4-3 with TRBJ2-1, with TRBD1 identical over 10 bases. The germline V gene encodes CDR1 LGHNA and CDR2 YSLEER. The V segment lost 2 bases and the J segment 6 bases; nucleotides outside the gene matches: 7. CDR3 length equals 16 residues. The CDR3 DNA sequence: TGCGCCAGCAGCCAACACCCTGGACAGGGGGGCAATGAGCAGTTCTTC. Its protein is CASSQHPGQGGNEQFF.

This clonotype was detected once. The chain has TRBV7-6 and TRBJ1-6; 7 bases agree with TRBD1. Trimming at V came to 5 bases and at J to 13 bases, leaving 11 bases not matched to a gene. In germline, CDR1 is SGHVS, CDR2 FNYEAQ. The length of the CDR3 is 14 residues. The CDR3 bases are TGTGCCAGCAGCCCAGGACAGGAGGGTCACCCCCTCCACTTT. Residues: CASSPGQEGHPLHF.

This clonotype has just a few counts. The chain carries TRBV29-1 and TRBJ2-1, with D possibly TRBD2 on 5 matching bases. CDR1 is SQVTM, CDR2 ANQGSEA, per germline. The CDR3 has 10 amino acids. V was pared by 7 bases and J by 5 bases, with 6 bases between. This CDR3 is CSAGDNEQFF. CDR3 coding DNA: TGCAGCGCCGGGGACAATGAGCAGTTCTTC.

The chain couples TRBV29-1 to TRBJ2-7, with no clear D. Looked up from germline, CDR1 is SQVTM and CDR2 is ANQGSEA. The CDR3 extends over 14 amino acids. Trimming pared 6 bases from V and 5 bases from J, leaving 20 bases between. For the CDR3, the DNA is TGCAGCGTAGGAGTTCCGGAGCTAAGGGACGAGCAGTACTTC. The encoded protein is CSVGVPELRDEQYF.

The chain recombines TRBV28 with TRBJ2-1; 9 bases are shared with TRBD2. The CDR3 spans 16 residues. Germline V gene data show CDR1 as MDHEN and CDR2 as SYDVKM. The ends lost 5 bases at V and 2 bases at J; junction bases unmatched: 7. CDR3 DNA: TGTGCCAGCAGTGGCCTCATAGCGGGAGCCTACAATGAGCAGTTCTTC. Its translation: CASSGLIAGAYNEQFF. Supplemented by reference TRBV28 and TRBJ2-1, the full variable domain reads DVKVTQSSRYLVKRTGEKVFLECVQDMDHENMFWYRQDPGLGLRLIYFSYDVKMKEKGDIPEGYSVSREKKERFSLILESASTNQTSMYLCASSGLIAGAYNEQFFGPGTRLTVL.

The V gene is TRBV5-1, the J gene TRBJ2-7; TRBD2 matches 12 bases. Germline assignment: CDR1 SGHRS and CDR2 YFSETQ. Trimming removed 3 bases from V and 7 bases from J; junction bases left unmatched: 8. CDR3 size: 15 residues. CDR3 in amino acids: CASSWTSGVRNEQYF. The CDR3 DNA follows: TGCGCCAGCAGCTGGACTAGCGGGGTGAGGAATGAGCAGTACTTC.

The V gene is TRBV29-1, the J gene TRBJ2-7; D gene uncertain. V gave up 4 bases and J gave up 2 bases, with 9 bases separating them. This CDR3 spans 12 amino acids. Germline CDR1 and CDR2: SQVTM and ANQGSEA. The CDR3 coding sequence is TGCAGCGTTGCGTGGAGAACCTACGAGCAGTACTTC. It encodes CSVAWRTYEQYF.

The genes are TRBV18 and TRBJ2-5; D is possibly TRBD1 (5 bases). The ends were cut back, 3 bases at V and 0 bases at J, with 11 bases in the middle. This CDR3 region has 15 residues. Germline CDR1 reads KGHSH; CDR2 reads LQKENI. The CDR3 bases are TGTGCCAGCTCACCCGGGCGACAGCACCAAGAGACCCAGTACTTC. This translates into CASSPGRQHQETQYF.